This TCR beta chain comes out of a study of beta chain features in type 1 diabetes. This CDR3 comprises 14 residues. Between the trimmed V and J ends, which lost 0 bases and 8 bases, there was a span of 13 bases. CDR1 is SNHLY, CDR2 FYNNEI, per germline. Expressed TCRB transcripts were sequenced, since all the RNA that had been isolated was reverse transcribed. Assay used: immunoSEQ multiplex PCR; TCRdb lists only in-frame clones, some missing. The sample lists 300,000 to 350,000 clones; about 15% were seen once. The sequenced sample consisted of central memory CD4+ T cells from blood. This TCR derives from a man aged 25 to 40 in good health. The chain links TRBV2 to TRBJ1-2; D is uncertain. CDR3: CASSEALGTRGYTF. The CDR3 nucleotides read TGTGCCAGCAGTGAAGCGCTAGGAACTCGGGGCTACACCTTC.